Below are 20 T cell receptor beta chains sequenced from a single sample in a study of CD8+ T cells in alopecia areata. Treatment of the sample: oral pan-JAK inhibitor, 5-10 mg twice daily. Once RNA had been extracted, it was reverse transcribed into cDNA to act as the sequencing template. Repertoires were generated with immunoSEQ multiplex PCR, while TCRdb's copy carries only in-frame clones and drops some. The sample lists some 220,000 clones, more than 45% occurring once. The starting material was CD4+ T cells sorted from blood, obtained at week 4, from a patient treated with tofacitinib. These receptors were collected from a human donor with alopecia areata.

This chain connects TRBV18 to TRBJ1-4; TRBD1 matches 8 bases. The CDR3 consists of 14 residues. From germline, CDR1 is KGHSH and CDR2 LQKENI. With 1 base clipped from V and 5 bases from J, the junction kept 0 bases outside the gene matches. CDR3 loop: CASSPRTGNEKLFF. The CDR3 coding sequence is TGTGCCAGCTCACCACGGACAGGGAATGAAAAACTGTTTTTT. Supplemented by reference TRBV18 and TRBJ1-4, the full variable domain reads NAGVMQNPRHLVRRRGQEARLRCSPMKGHSHVYWYRQLPEEGLKFMVYLQKENIIDESGMPKERFSAEFPKEGPSILRIQQVVRGDSAAYFCASSPRTGNEKLFFGSGTQLSVL.

The chain employs TRBV27 and TRBJ1-1, with 8 bases fitting TRBD1. This CDR3 region has 15 residues. Germline assignment: CDR1 MNHEY and CDR2 SMNVEV (reference sequence). V trimming: 1 base; J trimming: 6 bases; junction bases outside the gene matches: 7. The CDR3 spells CASSLWAGQGPEAFF. Here the CDR3 DNA reads TGTGCCAGCAGTTTATGGGCCGGACAGGGACCTGAAGCTTTCTTT.

This clone was counted only a few times. The J gene is TRBJ1-5, the V gene TRBV10-3, with D perhaps matching TRBD1 (6 bases). There are 12 residues in the CDR3. CDR1 ENHRY and CDR2 SYGVKD come from the germline V gene. V lost 9 bases and J 2 bases, leaving 8 bases between the germline ends. In nucleotides, the CDR3 is TGTGCCATTTCAGGGGGCAATCAGCCCCAGCATTTT. Its translation is CAISGGNQPQHF.

The gene calls are TRBV11-2 and TRBJ2-1; maybe TRBD1 (6 bases). V lost 6 bases and J 0 bases, leaving 15 bases between the germline ends. Germline-derived CDR1 and CDR2 are SGHAT and FQNNGV. This CDR3 has 16 amino acids. In DNA, the CDR3 is TGTGCCAGCAGGATCGGACAGACATTCTCCTACAATGAGCAGTTCTTC. This sequence encodes CASRIGQTFSYNEQFF.

The chain joins TRBV29-1 to TRBJ1-5, with unresolved D. The CDR3 spans 12 residues. CDR1 and CDR2 from the germline V gene are SQVTM and ANQGSEA. Trimming took off 3 bases at V and 5 bases at J, with 8 bases between the two ends. CDR3 coding DNA: TGCAGCGTTGACTCTAGGGATCAGCCCCAGCATTTT. This gives the protein CSVDSRDQPQHF.

The CDR3 spells CASSQGQGNYGYTF. CDR3 nucleotide sequence: TGCGCCAGCAGCCAGGGACAGGGGAACTATGGCTACACCTTC. This chain connects TRBV5-1 to TRBJ1-2; 10 bases are shared with TRBD1. Losses at the gene ends were 4 bases for V and 2 bases for J; bases not matched to a gene: 2. CDR3 size: 14 residues. Germline CDR1 is SGHRS and CDR2 is YFSETQ.

This chain links TRBV2 with TRBJ2-6; 11 positions agree with TRBD2. The V gene end was trimmed by 4 bases and the J gene end by 0 bases; junction bases not matched to a gene: 2. This CDR3 contains 17 residues. Germline V gene lookup returns CDR1 SNHLY and CDR2 FYNNEI. CDR3 DNA: TGTGCCAGCAGTGGACTAGCGGGGTACTCTGGGGCCAACGTCCTGACTTTC. This gives the protein CASSGLAGYSGANVLTF.

Comments on this clone: The identical CDR3 is also encoded by other nucleotide sequences in the sample. This chain joins TRBV7-2 and TRBJ1-2, with no clear D. CDR3 length: 12 amino acids. The ends were cut back, 1 base at V and 5 bases at J, with 5 bases in the middle. The germline V gene has CDR1 SGHTA and CDR2 FQGNSA. The CDR3 DNA follows: TGTGCCAGCAGCTTAGAGGGATATGGCTACACCTTC. Its translation is CASSLEGYGYTF.

The rearrangement links TRBV29-1 to TRBJ2-7; D not resolved. The CDR3 has 14 amino acids. The germline gives CDR1 SQVTM, CDR2 ANQGSEA. The V end lost 4 bases, the J end lost 2 bases, and 15 bases lay between the germline ends. The CDR3 reads CSVGPLSGPYEQYF. In DNA, the CDR3 is TGCAGCGTTGGGCCCCTATCTGGCCCCTACGAGCAGTACTTC.

This clone turned up a few times. V and J are TRBV27 and TRBJ2-1; 8 nucleotides line up with TRBD1. CDR1 MNHEY and CDR2 SMNVEV come from the germline V gene (reference sequence). Trimming cost V 5 bases and J 6 bases; bases outside gene matches: 12. The CDR3 has 16 amino acids. The CDR3 sequence: CASSPRDRIELNEQFF. The CDR3 bases are TGTGCCAGCAGTCCCCGGGACAGGATAGAGCTCAATGAGCAGTTCTTC.

This clone occurred many times. The chain uses TRBV6-1 and TRBJ2-6; perhaps TRBD2 as D (5 bases). Germline V gene lookup returns CDR1 MNHNS and CDR2 SASEGT. The V gene lost 3 bases and the J gene lost 1 base, with 13 bases spanning the gap. The CDR3 contains 17 residues. In nucleotides, the CDR3 is TGTGCCAGCAGTGATCCGGGGAGCCCTTCTGGGGCCAACGTCCTGACTTTC. It encodes CASSDPGSPSGANVLTF.

The gene calls are TRBV9 and TRBJ2-1; 16 bases are a match to TRBD2. CDR3 length: 16 residues. V dropped 3 bases and J dropped 13; count of bases not matched to a gene: 10. From germline, CDR1 is SGDLS and CDR2 YYNGEE. The DNA for the CDR3 is TGTGCCAGCAGCGCCCCGGGGACTAGCGGGGGGGCTTTTCAGTTCTTC. Its translation: CASSAPGTSGGAFQFF.

This clone was counted between two and nine times. The chain recombines TRBV14 with TRBJ2-3; D unresolved. Trimming stripped 4 bases from V and 3 bases from J, with 5 bases between. Germline-derived CDR1 and CDR2 are SGHDN and FVKESK. This CDR3 is built from 12 residues. The DNA for the CDR3 is TGTGCCAGCAGCCGATGGACAGATACGCAGTATTTT. It yields the protein CASSRWTDTQYF. The whole variable domain, remainder taken from reference TRBV14 and TRBJ2-3, is EAGVTQFPSHSVIEKGQTVTLRCDPISGHDNLYWYRRVMGKEIKFLLHFVKESKQDESGMPNNRFLAERTGGTYSTLKVQPAELEDSGVYFCASSRWTDTQYFGPGTRLTVL.

The gene calls are TRBV11-2 and TRBJ1-5; the D gene is possibly TRBD1 (5 bases). Germline CDR1 reads SGHAT; CDR2 reads FQNNGV. V was shortened by 5 bases and J by 7 bases, with 12 bases between the two germline ends. The CDR3 has 13 amino acids. The DNA of the CDR3 is TGTGCCAGCAGCGCACAGGCGGGACAGCCCCAGCATTTT. Residues: CASSAQAGQPQHF.

This clone was recorded at least ten times. The rearrangement links TRBV27 to TRBJ1-1; D might be TRBD1 (6 bases). The germline V gene encodes CDR1 MNHEY and CDR2 SMNVEV (reference sequence). With 4 bases removed from V and 7 bases from J, the gap between germline ends came to 13 bases. The CDR3 is 13 residues long. CDR3 amino acids: CASSSGGGYEAFF. For the CDR3, the DNA is TGTGCCAGCAGTTCCGGGGGCGGCTATGAAGCTTTCTTT.

This clone was observed once. A junction boundary mismatches the germline segment, possibly from a read error. The chain carries TRBV19 and TRBJ1-2, with 7 bases that match TRBD1. This CDR3 region has 12 residues. Germline CDR1 LNHDA, CDR2 SQIVND (reference sequence). CDR3 region: CASKPGQRRLLF. The CDR3, as DNA: TGTGCCAGTAAGCCGGGACAGCGAAGGTTGCTCTTC.

In its sample, this clone was seen a few times. V and J are TRBV7-2 and TRBJ2-4, with TRBD2 as a possible D gene (5 bases). There are 14 residues in the CDR3. Germline V gene data show CDR1 as SGHTA and CDR2 as FQGNSA. Trimming removed 5 bases from V and 0 bases from J, with 8 bases in between. The CDR3 DNA is TGTGCCAGCAGCCACGGGGAAGCCAAAAACATTCAGTACTTC. Its translation is CASSHGEAKNIQYF.

CDR3 DNA sequence: TGTGCCTGGTCGTTGCAGGGGGCCGGGGAGCTGTTTTTT. It encodes CAWSLQGAGELFF. This chain uses TRBV30 with TRBJ2-2; TRBD1 matches 7 bases. Germline CDR1 is GTSNPN and CDR2 is SVGIG (reference sequence). The CDR3 sequence is 13 residues long. J lost 6 bases, V lost 5 bases, and 6 bases had no gene match.

V gene TRBV29-1 combines with J gene TRBJ1-2; D perhaps matches TRBD1 (5 bases). V dropped 7 bases and J dropped 8 bases, with 17 bases sitting between them. The CDR3 runs 12 residues. Germline V gene lookup returns CDR1 SQVTM and CDR2 ANQGSEA. The CDR3 nucleotides are TGCAGCGCCTCTCCGCGGGGGAAGGGCTACACCTTC. Protein sequence: CSASPRGKGYTF.

This clone occurred a few times. The chain joins TRBV6-5 to TRBJ1-1; perhaps TRBD1 as D (5 bases). The CDR3 extends over 15 amino acids. V lost 4 bases and J lost 1, with 13 bases in between. The germline gives CDR1 MNHEY, CDR2 SVGAGI. The CDR3 bases are TGTGCCAGCAGTTCGCATGGGGCCAGGAACACTGAAGCTTTCTTT. Residues: CASSSHGARNTEAFF.